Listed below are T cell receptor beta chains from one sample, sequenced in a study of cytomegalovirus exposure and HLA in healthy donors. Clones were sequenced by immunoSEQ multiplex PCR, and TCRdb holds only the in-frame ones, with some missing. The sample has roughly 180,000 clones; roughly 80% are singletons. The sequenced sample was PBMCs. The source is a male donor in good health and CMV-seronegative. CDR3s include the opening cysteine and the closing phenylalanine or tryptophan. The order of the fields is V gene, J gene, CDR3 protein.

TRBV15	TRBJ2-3	CATSRPGQTVLDTQYF
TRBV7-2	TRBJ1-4	CASSWGQSNEKLFF
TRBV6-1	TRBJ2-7	CASRATGGSEQYF
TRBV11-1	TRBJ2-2	CASSLSGGAGELFF
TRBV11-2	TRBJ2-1	CASSLGSLAGPREQFF
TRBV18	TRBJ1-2	CASSHTDRENYGYTF
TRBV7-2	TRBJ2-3	CASSLGLSGRASDTQYF
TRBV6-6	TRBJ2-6	CASSPDRVGANVLTF
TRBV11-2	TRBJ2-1	CASSFRLAAPVNEQFF
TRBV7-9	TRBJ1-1	CASSLVAGFTEAFF
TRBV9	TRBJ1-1	CASSVEGDSEAFF
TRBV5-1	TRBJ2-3	CASSFPGTGGTDTQYF
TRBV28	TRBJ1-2	CASSLNTLRYGYTF
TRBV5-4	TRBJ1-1	CASSFRDRPVSTEAFF
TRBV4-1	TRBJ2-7	CASSQARGLYEQYF
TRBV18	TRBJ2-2	CASSPTSGGTNTGELFF
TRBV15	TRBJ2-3	CATSRGGIGTDTQYF
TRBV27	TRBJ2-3	CASSQLAGGPDTQYF
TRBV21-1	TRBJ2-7	CASRRTGGLSSYEQYF
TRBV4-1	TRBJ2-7	CASSNTGAGYEQYF
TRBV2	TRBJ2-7	CASSVQAPYEQYF
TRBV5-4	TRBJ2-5	CASSLEGGGAKTQYF
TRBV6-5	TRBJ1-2	CASSSTGGGYTF
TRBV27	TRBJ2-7	CASGPGTGPYEQYF
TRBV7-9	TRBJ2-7	CASSRDRGYEQYF
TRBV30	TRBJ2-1	CAWSNSGYDYNEQFF
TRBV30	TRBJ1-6	CAWSAGAENSPLHF
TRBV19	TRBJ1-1	CASSVQGLNTEAFF
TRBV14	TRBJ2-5	CAGTPFGAGETQYF
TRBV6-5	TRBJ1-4	CASSLQGANEKLFF